Listed below are T cell receptor beta chains from one sample, sequenced in a study of blood T cell repertoires in COVID-19. Only in-frame clones appear in the TCRdb table, and some are missing; sequencing was by immunoSEQ multiplex PCR. Seen here are tens of thousands of clones, approximately 82% observed once, and the top ten hold roughly 3.2%. Sequenced material: peripheral blood. These receptors were taken from a man in his 60s with acute or convalescent COVID-19. Each CDR3 is given with its conserved first and last residue. Fields, in order: clone size, J gene, V gene, D gene, CDR3 DNA, CDR3 protein. The D gene is left open where the match is weak. Clone size, where shown, is once, few, many, or a class for clones that have expanded.

clone_size: .; j_call: TRBJ2-1; v_call: TRBV19; d_call: .; cdr3_nt: TGTGCCAGTAGTATCATGCAGGGATACAATGAGCAGTTCTTC; cdr3_aa: CASSIMQGYNEQFF
clone_size: .; j_call: TRBJ1-2; v_call: TRBV5-4; d_call: .; cdr3_nt: TGTGCCAGCAGCTTGGTACCGACCGAGCGTCTCACCTTC; cdr3_aa: CASSLVPTERLTF
clone_size: .; j_call: TRBJ1-4; v_call: TRBV2; d_call: .; cdr3_nt: TGTGCCAGCAGCCTCGGGGGGGGTGGTAATGAAAAACTGTTTTTT; cdr3_aa: CASSLGGGGNEKLFF
clone_size: .; j_call: TRBJ1-4; v_call: TRBV30; d_call: .; cdr3_nt: TGTGCCTGGAGTAGGGTCGGACAGCTTAACACGGGGAAACTGTTTTTT; cdr3_aa: CAWSRVGQLNTGKLFF
clone_size: .; j_call: TRBJ1-5; v_call: TRBV10-3; d_call: .; cdr3_nt: TGTGCCATCAGACGACAGGATAATCAGCCCCAGCATTTT; cdr3_aa: CAIRRQDNQPQHF
clone_size: .; j_call: TRBJ2-3; v_call: TRBV19; d_call: TRBD1; cdr3_nt: TGTGCCAGTAAGGTACAGGGGGCAGATACGCAGTATTTT; cdr3_aa: CASKVQGADTQYF
clone_size: .; j_call: TRBJ2-1; v_call: TRBV27; d_call: .; cdr3_nt: TGTGCCAGCAGTACCCCCAAGGGGGGAGCGGGGAGTGGTTCACCCCAAAATGAGCAGTTCTTC; cdr3_aa: CASSTPKGGAGSGSPQNEQFF
clone_size: .; j_call: TRBJ2-1; v_call: TRBV6-5; d_call: TRBD1; cdr3_nt: TGTGCCAGCAGTTCGGACAGGGGAGGCTACAATGAGCAGTTCTTC; cdr3_aa: CASSSDRGGYNEQFF
clone_size: .; j_call: TRBJ1-1; v_call: TRBV6-2/TRBV6-3; d_call: .; cdr3_nt: TGTGCCAGCAGTTACTCTCAGAACACTGAAGCTTTCTTT; cdr3_aa: CASSYSQNTEAFF
clone_size: .; j_call: TRBJ2-6; v_call: TRBV5-1; d_call: .; cdr3_nt: TGCGCCAGCAGCTTAGAGGGTAGCTCTGGGGCCAACGTCCTGACTTTC; cdr3_aa: CASSLEGSSGANVLTF
clone_size: few; j_call: TRBJ2-3; v_call: TRBV18; d_call: .; cdr3_nt: TGTGCCAGCTCAGCCGGGGTAATAGTCACAGATACGCAGTATTTT; cdr3_aa: CASSAGVIVTDTQYF
clone_size: .; j_call: TRBJ1-2; v_call: TRBV7-2; d_call: .; cdr3_nt: TGTGCCAGCAGCCCCACGGGCTATGGCTACACCTTC; cdr3_aa: CASSPTGYGYTF
clone_size: .; j_call: TRBJ2-1; v_call: TRBV19; d_call: .; cdr3_nt: TGTGCCAGTAGTAACGAGGTGAGCTCCTACAATGAGCAGTTCTTC; cdr3_aa: CASSNEVSSYNEQFF
clone_size: .; j_call: TRBJ2-5; v_call: TRBV7-6; d_call: TRBD1; cdr3_nt: TGTGCCAGCAGCTTAGCGGCAGGGGGCGGTGAGACCCAGTACTTC; cdr3_aa: CASSLAAGGGETQYF
clone_size: .; j_call: TRBJ2-4; v_call: TRBV5-1; d_call: .; cdr3_nt: TGCGCCAGCAGCCAGGCCACGGGGTCTGACATTCAGTACTTC; cdr3_aa: CASSQATGSDIQYF
clone_size: .; j_call: TRBJ1-2; v_call: TRBV6-5; d_call: .; cdr3_nt: TGTGCCAGCAGCCGAGACAGGCTTCAGGATGGCTACACCTTC; cdr3_aa: CASSRDRLQDGYTF
clone_size: .; j_call: TRBJ2-7; v_call: TRBV7-2; d_call: TRBD1; cdr3_nt: TGTGCCAGCAGCAAAGTCGGACAGGGGGCTTACGAGCAGTACTTC; cdr3_aa: CASSKVGQGAYEQYF
clone_size: .; j_call: TRBJ1-1; v_call: TRBV11-2; d_call: .; cdr3_nt: TGTGCCAGCACCTTGACAGGTTTTTCGAACACTGAAGCTTTCTTT; cdr3_aa: CASTLTGFSNTEAFF
clone_size: .; j_call: TRBJ1-2; v_call: TRBV9; d_call: TRBD1; cdr3_nt: TGTGCCAGCAGCGTAGTGGCAGGGGGGCACTATGGCTACACCTTC; cdr3_aa: CASSVVAGGHYGYTF
clone_size: .; j_call: TRBJ1-1; v_call: TRBV5-1; d_call: TRBD1; cdr3_nt: TGCGCCAGCAGCCCGTCCCGGACAGGGGATTCGGTTAACACTGAAGCTTTCTTT; cdr3_aa: CASSPSRTGDSVNTEAFF
clone_size: .; j_call: TRBJ1-1; v_call: TRBV2; d_call: TRBD1; cdr3_nt: TGTGCCAGTGGTACAGGGGGCCGCACTGAAGCTTTCTTT; cdr3_aa: CASGTGGRTEAFF
clone_size: .; j_call: TRBJ1-1; v_call: TRBV6-5; d_call: .; cdr3_nt: TGTGCCAGCAGCCGGGGGAACACTGAAGCTTTCTTT; cdr3_aa: CASSRGNTEAFF
clone_size: .; j_call: TRBJ1-2; v_call: TRBV28; d_call: .; cdr3_nt: TGTGCCAGCAGTTTACCGACAGCCCTGAACTATGGCTACACCTTC; cdr3_aa: CASSLPTALNYGYTF
clone_size: .; j_call: TRBJ1-2; v_call: TRBV27; d_call: TRBD1; cdr3_nt: TGTGCCAGCAAAGGAGGGGGCGCCAGCCTATATGGCTACACCTTC; cdr3_aa: CASKGGGASLYGYTF
clone_size: few; j_call: TRBJ1-6; v_call: TRBV12-3/TRBV12-4; d_call: .; cdr3_nt: TGTGCCAGCAGTCTAAGGACAGATTCACCCCTCCACTTT; cdr3_aa: CASSLRTDSPLHF
clone_size: .; j_call: TRBJ2-3; v_call: TRBV13; d_call: TRBD1; cdr3_nt: TGTGCCAGCAGCTGGACAGGGGAATGGAGCACAGATACGCAGTATTTT; cdr3_aa: CASSWTGEWSTDTQYF
clone_size: once; j_call: TRBJ2-1; v_call: TRBV7-9; d_call: .; cdr3_nt: TGTGCCACCCGGGGAACCTCTGCCTACAATGAGCAGTTCTTC; cdr3_aa: CATRGTSAYNEQFF
clone_size: .; j_call: TRBJ2-7; v_call: TRBV5-1; d_call: .; cdr3_nt: TGCGCCAGCAGCTTGGGGACAGAATACGAGCAGTACTTC; cdr3_aa: CASSLGTEYEQYF
clone_size: .; j_call: TRBJ1-2; v_call: TRBV12-3/TRBV12-4; d_call: .; cdr3_nt: TGTGCCAGCAGTTTCGGGGTGGCCTATGGCTACACCTTC; cdr3_aa: CASSFGVAYGYTF